This TCR beta chain was captured by sequencing in a study of T cell changes during pregnancy in multiple sclerosis. V was pared by 3 bases and J by 8 bases, with 14 bases between. Germline V gene sequence: CDR1 SGDLS, CDR2 YYNGEE. The CDR3 contains 14 residues. TCRdb's copy holds only in-frame clones and misses some; the assay was immunoSEQ multiplex PCR. The sample carries fewer than 60,000 clones, about 90% recorded once. The source material was CD8+ T cells from peripheral blood mononuclear cells, sampled after pregnancy. This chain links TRBV9 with TRBJ1-4; weak D call: TRBD1 (5 bases). The TCR was taken from a female donor with multiple sclerosis, enrolled in a pregnancy study. The CDR3 coding sequence is TGTGCCAGCAGCGCGGACACGGGAGGGGAAAAACTGTTTTTT. Amino acid sequence: CASSADTGGEKLFF. Full variable domain (remainder filled in from reference TRBV9 and TRBJ1-4): DSGVTQTPKHLITATGQRVTLRCSPRSGDLSVYWYQQSLDQGLQFLIQYYNGEERAKGNILERFSAQQFPDLHSELNLSSLELGDSALYFCASSADTGGEKLFFGSGTQLSVL.